The sequence of this TCR beta chain was determined in a study of blood T cell repertoires in COVID-19. About the study: Specimens from acute and convalescent COVID-19 originated in the United States, Italy and Spain. Sources were T cells, B-cell-depleted T cells, or PBMCs; the material itself was cDNA or gDNA.

Original data processing: Estimation of nucleated cell counts was performed using reference gene primer amplification. The method was immunoSEQ multiplex PCR; TCRdb's version includes in-frame clones alone and lacks a portion of them. V, J and clone size are those of that table, while D and trimming were read from the DNA. The data hold 55,000 to 65,000 clones, with about 90% observed a single time. The CDR3 totals 15 residues. V lost 8 bases and J lost 0; bases outside the gene matches: 8. The germline V gene has CDR1 MNHNY and CDR2 SVGAGI (reference sequence). This chain uses TRBV6-6 with TRBJ2-7, with 9 positions matching TRBD1. This TCR was recovered from an elderly man in a cohort sampled during active COVID-19. Sequencing used peripheral blood. CDR3 coding DNA: TGTGCCAGCGCATCGGGACAGGGTATCTCCTACGAGCAGTACTTC. Its translation: CASASGQGISYEQYF.